Presented here are 30 T cell receptor beta chains from one specimen sequenced in a study of regulatory T cells in long-lasting Graves disease. The authors built TCR beta libraries using iRepertoire HTBI primers and Arm-PCR of CDR3 regions. MiXCR, applied by TCRdb to the multiplex PCR reads, yields one record per CDR3 protein. Here the sample spans about 470,000 distinct CDR3 sequences, 20% to 25% being singletons. Noted time point: persistent/refractory GD, antithyroid drugs over 5 years with positive TRAb. Construction of the TCR library relied on RNA isolated from PBMCs. Sequences were derived from peripheral blood mononuclear cells (PBMCs), sampled when the disease was refractory, from a patient treated with antithyroid drugs. The receptors originated from a female donor with Graves disease.

This clonotype was seen only a few times. The V and J genes are TRBV12-3 or TRBV12-4 and TRBJ2-1; 11 nucleotides line up with TRBD2. V was pared by 2 bases and J by 9 bases, with 3 bases of the junction left unmatched. The CDR3 consists of 14 residues. The CDR3 spells CASSLLAGGGEQFF. CDR3 DNA sequence: TGTGCCAGCAGTTTACTAGCGGGAGGTGGTGAGCAGTTCTTC.

This clonotype showed up many times. The chain links TRBV7-2 to TRBJ2-5; perhaps TRBD2 as D (5 bases). The CDR3 covers 14 residues. CDR1 is SGHTA and CDR2 is FQGNSA in the germline V gene. The V gene lost 0 bases and the J gene lost 5 bases, with 10 bases spanning the gap. CDR3 sequence reads: CASSLAGVHETQYF. The DNA for the CDR3 is TGTGCCAGCAGCTTAGCGGGAGTACATGAGACCCAGTACTTC.

This clonotype was found a few times. This chain joins TRBV19 and TRBJ1-2; 10 nucleotides match TRBD1. With V trimmed by 6 bases and J by 2 bases, 3 bases remained unmatched. From germline, CDR1 is LNHDA and CDR2 SQIVND (reference sequence). There are 14 residues in the CDR3. The CDR3 DNA reads as TGTGCCAGTAGCAGACAGGGGGCGAACTATGGCTACACCTTC. This sequence encodes CASSRQGANYGYTF. The variable domain in full, completed from reference TRBV19 and TRBJ1-2, reads DGGITQSPKYLFRKEGQNVTLSCEQNLNHDAMYWYRQDPGQGLRLIYYSQIVNDFQKGDIAEGYSVSREKKESFPLTVTSAQKNPTAFYLCASSRQGANYGYTFGSGTRLTVV.

This clonotype was detected ten times or more. The gene calls are TRBV29-1 and TRBJ2-2; possibly TRBD1 for D (6 bases). Between the trimmed V and J ends, which lost 6 bases and 4 bases, there was a span of 24 bases. The CDR3 consists of 17 residues. The germline V gene has CDR1 SQVTM and CDR2 ANQGSEA. The CDR3 DNA sequence: TGCAGCGTACGACGAAAGACAGGAGCAGGGGTCACCGGGGAGCTGTTTTTT. Translation: CSVRRKTGAGVTGELFF.

This clonotype was counted only a few times. This rearrangement joins TRBV18 to TRBJ2-5; 11 bases are a match to TRBD2. CDR1 and CDR2 from the germline V gene are KGHSH and LQKENI. Trimming at V came to 3 bases and at J to 4 bases, leaving 19 bases not matched to a gene. There are 20 residues in the CDR3. The CDR3 region has the DNA TGTGCCAGCTCACCCTGGGCAACAGCAACAGCTAGCGGGAGGATAGAGACCCAGTACTTC. It encodes CASSPWATATASGRIETQYF.

This clonotype was found many times. The rearrangement links TRBV2 to TRBJ1-1; maybe TRBD1 (5 bases). This CDR3 region has 10 residues. V was pared by 6 bases and J by 10 bases, with 9 bases between. In germline, CDR1 is SNHLY, CDR2 FYNNEI. Here the CDR3 reads CASRTVVAFF. DNA of the CDR3: TGTGCCAGCAGGACAGTGGTAGCTTTCTTT.

The sample holds many counts of this clonotype. This rearrangement joins TRBV28 to TRBJ2-5; D is unclear. Trimming cost V 2 bases and J 5 bases, with 12 bases left between them. CDR1 is MDHEN, CDR2 SYDVKM, per germline. This CDR3 region has 14 residues. CDR3 protein: CASSLTHVLETQYF. For the CDR3, the DNA is TGTGCCAGCAGTTTAACCCATGTCCTGGAGACCCAGTACTTC.

The CDR3 DNA is TGTGCCAGCAGCCAGGTGGTGCTCGGGGAGCTGTTTTTT. This translates into CASSQVVLGELFF. The rearrangement joins TRBV5-4 to TRBJ2-2; D not certain. The V end was cut by 4 bases, the J end by 7 bases, with 11 bases between. CDR1 is SGHNT and CDR2 is YYREEE in the germline V gene (reference sequence). The CDR3 totals 13 residues.

This clonotype was counted between two and nine times. The chain uses TRBV28 and TRBJ2-1, with 9 bases fitting TRBD2. Germline CDR1 is MDHEN and CDR2 is SYDVKM. V lost 6 bases to trimming and J lost 4 bases; unmatched junction nucleotides: 10. The CDR3 has 16 residues. The CDR3 is CASSPASGATYNEQFF. CDR3 nucleotide sequence: TGTGCCAGCAGCCCCGCTAGCGGGGCGACTTACAATGAGCAGTTCTTC.

This clonotype was counted many times. The chain links TRBV7-8 to TRBJ1-1; TRBD1 might be the D (5 bases). The V and J ends lost 5 bases and 0 bases respectively, with 13 bases between them. The CDR3 covers 15 residues. CDR1 is SGHVS and CDR2 is FQNEAQ in the germline V gene. The chain's CDR3 is CASSLRETVNTEAFF. CDR3 bases: TGTGCCAGCAGCCTACGGGAGACAGTGAACACTGAAGCTTTCTTT.

Only a few counts were recorded for this clonotype. This chain connects TRBV12-5 to TRBJ2-5; no definite D call. Per germline, CDR1 LGHNT and CDR2 FRNRAP. The CDR3 is 19 amino acids. The V end lost 0 bases, the J end lost 5 bases, and 25 bases lay between the germline ends. In DNA form, the CDR3 reads TGTGCTAGTGGTTTGGTCAGGTCCGCAAACGCAAAATACGGGGAGACCCAGTACTTC. Its translation is CASGLVRSANAKYGETQYF.

This chain uses TRBV7-9 with TRBJ1-1, with 10 bases that match TRBD1. Germline assignment: CDR1 SEHNR and CDR2 FQNEAQ (reference sequence). CDR3 size: 17 residues. J gave up 4 bases and V 5 bases, and 13 bases lay outside the gene matches. The CDR3 sequence: CASSPRGTGVESTEAFF. The CDR3 DNA reads TGTGCCAGCAGCCCGAGGGGGACAGGGGTCGAGAGCACTGAAGCTTTCTTT.

This clonotype occurred a few times. The chain couples TRBV20-1 to TRBJ2-7, with 7 bases aligning to TRBD2. The CDR3 is 11 amino acids. CDR1 is DFQATT, CDR2 SNEGSKA, per germline (reference sequence). Losses at the gene ends were 5 bases for V and 6 bases for J; bases not matched to a gene: 4. CDR3 region: CSARSGVEQYF. The CDR3 coding sequence is TGCAGTGCTCGCAGCGGGGTCGAGCAGTACTTC.

The rearrangement links TRBV6-1 to TRBJ2-2; the D is unclear. V was clipped by 5 bases and J by 4 bases, with 11 bases between them. The CDR3 extends over 14 amino acids. Germline CDR1 is MNHNS and CDR2 is SASEGT. CDR3 DNA: TGTGCCAGCAGTAACACGGGCCCCACCGGGGAGCTGTTTTTT. Translated, it gives CASSNTGPTGELFF.

The chain is built from TRBV6-1 and TRBJ2-7, with TRBD2 identical over 8 bases. The CDR3 has 15 amino acids. Per germline, CDR1 MNHNS and CDR2 SASEGT. V lost 5 bases and J lost 1; bases outside the gene matches: 7. As DNA, the CDR3 is TGTGCCAGCAGTCAAGGGACTAGTTTGTCCTACGAGCAGTACTTC. Translation: CASSQGTSLSYEQYF.

The rearrangement joins TRBV5-6 to TRBJ1-5; the D gene is possibly TRBD1 (6 bases). Germline V lookup: CDR1 SGHDT, CDR2 YYEEEE. Trimming removed 1 base from V and 2 bases from J, with 16 bases in between. The CDR3 runs 17 residues. CDR3 sequence: CASSLTGGLIRNQPQHF. CDR3 sequence (DNA): TGTGCCAGCAGCTTGACGGGGGGCCTTATACGCAATCAGCCCCAGCATTTT.

The rearrangement joins TRBV9 to TRBJ2-1; 10 bases match TRBD2. Germline CDR1 and CDR2: SGDLS and YYNGEE. Losses at the gene ends were 3 bases for V and 6 bases for J; bases not matched to a gene: 6. The CDR3 is 15 residues long. This CDR3 is CASSAGLAASNEQFF. The CDR3 DNA is TGTGCCAGCAGCGCCGGACTAGCGGCGAGCAATGAGCAGTTCTTC.

As to this clonotype: A much larger clone differs by one base, so this may be a read error. The V call is TRBV28, the J call TRBJ1-4; D is unresolved. The germline gives CDR1 MDHEN, CDR2 SYDVKM. Trimming removed 3 bases from V and 5 bases from J, with 10 bases in between. This CDR3 has 14 amino acids. Written as DNA, the CDR3 is TGTGCCAGCAGTTTTGTGAAGGTCAATGAAAAACTGTTTTTT. Translating it yields CASSFVKVNEKLFF. Full variable domain (rest looked up from reference TRBV28 and TRBJ1-4): DVKVTQSSRYLVKRTGEKVFLECVQDMDHENMFWYRQDPGLGLRLIYFSYDVKMKEKGDIPEGYSVSREKKERFSLILESASTNQTSMYLCASSFVKVNEKLFFGSGTQLSVL.

Many counts were recorded for this clonotype. The V and J genes are TRBV7-2 and TRBJ2-4; the D gene could be TRBD1 or TRBD2 (5 bases each). In germline, CDR1 is SGHTA, CDR2 FQGNSA. Trimming cost V 3 bases and J 1 base, with 7 bases left between them. This CDR3 spans 14 amino acids. CDR3 sequence reads: CASSFWGAKNIQYF. The CDR3 nucleotides are TGTGCCAGCAGCTTTTGGGGGGCCAAAAACATTCAGTACTTC.

This clonotype was counted a few times. The rearrangement uses TRBV30 and TRBJ2-7; possible D gene TRBD1, 5 bases. CDR3 length: 14 residues. The germline V gene has CDR1 GTSNPN and CDR2 SVGIG (reference sequence). Between the trimmed V and J ends, which lost 4 bases and 4 bases, there was a span of 17 bases. CDR3 bases: TGTGCCTGGACCTCGTTTTTTGGGGCTTACGAGCAGTACTTC. The encoded protein is CAWTSFFGAYEQYF. Together with reference TRBV30 and TRBJ2-7, the CDR3 gives the full variable domain: SQTIHQWPATLVQPVGSPLSLECTVEGTSNPNLYWYRQAAGRGLQLLFYSVGIGQISSEVPQNLSASRPQDRQFILSSKKLLLSDSGFYLCAWTSFFGAYEQYFGPGTRLTVT.

At least ten counts were recorded for this clonotype. The rearrangement joins TRBV7-8 to TRBJ2-7, with no clear D. There are 14 residues in the CDR3. Germline lookup yields CDR1 SGHVS and CDR2 FQNEAQ. V lost 1 base to trimming and J lost 4 bases, with 11 bases between them. In nucleotides, the CDR3 is TGTGCCAGCAGCTTAGGGGCAGGAGATTACGAGCAGTACTTC. This codes for CASSLGAGDYEQYF.

This clonotype came up many times. The J gene is TRBJ2-5, the V gene TRBV27; no definite D call. V shed 8 bases and J shed 3 bases, with 16 bases lying between them. The CDR3 is made up of 14 amino acids. Looked up from germline, CDR1 is MNHEY and CDR2 is SMNVEV (reference sequence). CDR3 nucleotide sequence: TGTGCCAGCCGACCTCGTGGGGTTAAAGAGACCCAGTACTTC. Amino acids: CASRPRGVKETQYF.

This clonotype was recorded many times. The V gene is TRBV6-1, the J gene TRBJ2-7; D may match TRBD1 or TRBD2 (5 bases each). CDR1 and CDR2 (germline): MNHNS, SASEGT. The CDR3 covers 15 residues. The ends were cut back, 10 bases at V and 1 base at J, with 20 bases in the middle. The CDR3 reads CATQFSGTVSYEQYF. The CDR3 region has the DNA TGTGCCACCCAATTTTCCGGGACCGTTTCCTACGAGCAGTACTTC.

The rearrangement joins TRBV28 to TRBJ1-5; no clear D. The length of the CDR3 is 13 residues. V lost 7 bases to trimming and J lost 4 bases, with 11 bases between them. From germline, CDR1 is MDHEN and CDR2 SYDVKM. Written as DNA, the CDR3 is TGTGCCAGCATGACCCTGCGGAATCAGCCCCAGCATTTT. This gives the protein CASMTLRNQPQHF.

This clonotype was seen only a few times. The chain recombines TRBV27 with TRBJ1-1; no firm D call. The germline V gene has CDR1 MNHEY and CDR2 SMNVEV (reference sequence). The CDR3 length is 14 residues. The V end lost 0 bases, the J end lost 4 bases, and 9 bases lay between the germline ends. The CDR3 region is CASSLSIGFTEAFF. CDR3 DNA: TGTGCCAGCAGTTTATCGATAGGGTTCACTGAAGCTTTCTTT.

This clonotype was detected a few times. The chain recombines TRBV6-2 or TRBV6-3 with TRBJ1-2; weak D call: TRBD1 (6 bases). The CDR3 runs 13 residues. The germline V gene has CDR1 MNHEY and CDR2 SVGEGT. The ends were cut back, 6 bases at V and 8 bases at J, with 16 bases in the middle. The CDR3 loop is CASRIPGVGGYTF. For the CDR3, the DNA is TGTGCCAGCAGAATACCAGGGGTGGGGGGCTACACCTTC.

This clonotype was observed a handful of times. The chain carries TRBV29-1 and TRBJ2-2, with 14 bases matching TRBD2. Germline CDR1 reads SQVTM; CDR2 reads ANQGSEA. V trimming: 6 bases; J trimming: 4 bases; junction bases outside the gene matches: 10. The CDR3 runs to 17 residues. CDR3 sequence: CSVGGTSGSLVTGELFF. In nucleotides, the CDR3 is TGCAGCGTAGGGGGGACTAGCGGGAGTCTGGTCACCGGGGAGCTGTTTTTT.

This clonotype was counted at least ten times. The chain carries TRBV6-1 and TRBJ2-5, with 8 bases fitting TRBD2. The CDR3 has 18 amino acids. Germline V gives CDR1 MNHNS, CDR2 SASEGT. Trimming took 6 bases from V and 5 from J; bases not matched to a gene: 20. Written as DNA, the CDR3 is TGTGCCAGCAGCCACCGACGAGGTAGGAGCGGGAGTTATGAGACCCAGTACTTC. It translates to CASSHRRGRSGSYETQYF.

This clonotype was observed a handful of times. This chain joins TRBV15 and TRBJ2-1; D unresolved. This CDR3 has 17 residues. In germline, CDR1 is LNHNV, CDR2 YYDKDF (reference sequence). The V gene lost 3 bases and the J gene lost 3 bases, with 18 bases spanning the gap. DNA of the CDR3: TGTGCCACCAGCAGGAGCTTGACCGAACGGTACTACAATGAGCAGTTCTTC. Encoded protein: CATSRSLTERYYNEQFF.

V gene TRBV29-1 combines with J gene TRBJ2-7; 8 nucleotides align to TRBD2. The CDR3 sequence is 13 residues long. Looked up from germline, CDR1 is SQVTM and CDR2 is ANQGSEA. V dropped 5 bases and J dropped 2; count of bases not matched to a gene: 5. CDR3 sequence reads: CSVTGLATYEQYF. For the CDR3, the DNA is TGCAGCGTTACAGGACTAGCAACCTACGAGCAGTACTTC.